The 7 T cell receptor beta chains below all came from one sample that was sequenced in a study of blood T cell repertoires in COVID-19. Sequenced by immunoSEQ multiplex PCR; TCRdb stores in-frame clones only, minus some. The sample shows 200,000 or so clones, roughly four fifths of them seen only once. The sequenced sample consisted of peripheral blood. Receptors were obtained from an elderly woman with COVID-19, enrolled during active disease.

This clone was counted a few times. The J gene is TRBJ1-1, the V gene TRBV19; D might be TRBD1 (6 bases). Germline V CDR1 and CDR2: LNHDA, SQIVND (reference sequence). V lost 3 bases and J lost 8, with 19 bases in between. CDR3 length equals 15 residues. The CDR3 protein is CASSMGHHISREAFF. DNA of the CDR3: TGTGCCAGTAGTATGGGACACCACATCTCACGGGAAGCTTTCTTT.

This chain links TRBV6-5 with TRBJ2-3; 8 positions agree with TRBD2. The CDR3 is made up of 13 amino acids. Germline CDR1 reads MNHEY; CDR2 reads SVGAGI. The V and J ends lost 10 bases and 5 bases, in that order; junction bases with no gene match: 8. The CDR3 DNA sequence: TGTGCCATCTTAGCGGGGAGGGGAGATACGCAGTATTTT. Protein product: CAILAGRGDTQYF.

The chain recombines TRBV4-3 with TRBJ1-2; D remains unclear. Trimming took 1 base from V and 6 from J, leaving 9 bases between them. This CDR3 has 13 residues. In germline, CDR1 is LGHNA, CDR2 YSLEER. The CDR3 DNA reads as TGCGCCAGCAGCCAAGCTAGGCCACATGGCTACACCTTC. Residues: CASSQARPHGYTF.

In this sample, this clone turned up many times. The chain combines TRBV13 with TRBJ1-2, with D perhaps TRBD1 (5 bases). Germline CDR1 is PRHDT and CDR2 is FYEKMQ (reference sequence). V was cut by 2 bases and J by 0 bases, with 7 bases left in between. This CDR3 contains 14 residues. The CDR3 DNA is TGTGCCAGCAGCTTACACAGGCCTAACTATGGCTACACCTTC. It specifies CASSLHRPNYGYTF.

This clone was counted only a few times. The CDR3 sequence: CASSRDSRPSSGNTIYF. The DNA of the CDR3 is TGTGCCAGCAGCCGGGACAGCCGCCCGAGCTCTGGAAACACCATATATTTT. The rearrangement uses TRBV7-9 and TRBJ1-3; 7 bases match TRBD1. The CDR3 contains 17 residues. V lost 5 bases, J lost 0 bases, and 10 bases stayed unmatched. Germline loops: CDR1 SEHNR, CDR2 FQNEAQ (reference sequence). The whole variable domain, remainder taken from reference TRBV7-9 and TRBJ1-3, is DTGVSQNPRHKITKRGQNVTFRCDPISEHNRLYWYRQTLGQGPEFLTYFQNEAQLEKSRLLSDRFSAERPKGSFSTLEIQRTEQGDSAMYLCASSRDSRPSSGNTIYFGEGSWLTVV.

This sequence joins TRBV6-4 and TRBJ2-3, with TRBD1 matching 10 bases. Trimming took 3 bases from V and 2 from J; bases not matched to a gene: 8. The CDR3 is made up of 17 amino acids. The germline V gene encodes CDR1 MRHNA and CDR2 SNTAGT. The CDR3 loop is CASSEGTGALSTDTQYF. In DNA, the CDR3 is TGTGCCAGCAGTGAAGGGACAGGGGCCCTTTCCACAGATACGCAGTATTTT.

The chain couples TRBV7-8 to TRBJ2-7; the D gene is possibly TRBD2 (5 bases). V lost 5 bases and J 3 bases, leaving 17 bases between the germline ends. The CDR3 totals 15 residues. The germline CDR1 and CDR2 sequences are SGHVS and FQNEAQ. CDR3 in amino acids: CASSITAGNHYEQYF. Written as DNA, the CDR3 is TGTGCCAGCAGCATTACCGCGGGTAATCACTACGAGCAGTACTTC.